This T cell receptor (beta chain) was identified in a study of T-cell memory formation after mild COVID-19. At the level of the study: TCR clusters mostly belonged to single donors. General study results and limits: Pre-infection memory carried some responding clones, suggesting that cross-reactive memory joined. Chiefly within CM and EM were the contracting CD4+ clones; CD8+ ones were within EMRA. Clones that got smaller from day 15 to 85 had even CD4/CD8, while clones growing later tipped toward CD4+.

This clonotype came up a few times. Its matching antigen is unknown. TCRdb itself ran the 5' RACE reads through MiXCR, one entry per CDR3 protein. The data contain more than 300,000 distinct CDR3 sequences, 20% to 25% of them singletons. CDR3 size: 17 residues. The germline V gene has CDR1 SEHNR and CDR2 FQNEAQ (reference sequence). The V segment lost 2 bases and the J segment 1 base; nucleotides outside the gene matches: 6. The sequence was collected from a man between 18 and 29 years old who had mild COVID-19 (a few samples of this study predate the infection). Cell type and time point are not known. The J gene is TRBJ2-3, the V gene TRBV7-9; 10 nucleotides line up with TRBD2. Sequencing was done on a sample of PBMCs or a T cell subset sorted from them (not recorded which). CDR3 DNA: TGTGCCAGCAGCTTAACCCTTGGACTAGCGGGCACAGATACGCAGTATTTT. Its protein is CASSLTLGLAGTDTQYF.